This T cell receptor beta chain was obtained from a study of shared clonotypes between healthy human individuals. Germline CDR1 is MDHEN and CDR2 is SYDVKM. This CDR3 has 16 residues. The germline V and J ends were trimmed by 2 bases and 0 bases, with 13 bases remaining between them. The assay was immunoSEQ multiplex PCR, and TCRdb's table has in-frame clones only and misses some. The sample lists millions of clones; 90% to 95% were seen once. This clonotype was obtained from a man aged 18 to 30 in good health. Some clones in this sample may be carry-over from other donors' samples. The chain has TRBV28 and TRBJ1-1; D is uncertain. The specimen was naive CD4+ T cells from PBMCs. Subset in this sample: CD45RA+ positively selected. The CDR3 DNA reads as TGTGCCAGCAGTTTAGGGCGGACCCCGATGAACACTGAAGCTTTCTTT. Protein product: CASSLGRTPMNTEAFF.